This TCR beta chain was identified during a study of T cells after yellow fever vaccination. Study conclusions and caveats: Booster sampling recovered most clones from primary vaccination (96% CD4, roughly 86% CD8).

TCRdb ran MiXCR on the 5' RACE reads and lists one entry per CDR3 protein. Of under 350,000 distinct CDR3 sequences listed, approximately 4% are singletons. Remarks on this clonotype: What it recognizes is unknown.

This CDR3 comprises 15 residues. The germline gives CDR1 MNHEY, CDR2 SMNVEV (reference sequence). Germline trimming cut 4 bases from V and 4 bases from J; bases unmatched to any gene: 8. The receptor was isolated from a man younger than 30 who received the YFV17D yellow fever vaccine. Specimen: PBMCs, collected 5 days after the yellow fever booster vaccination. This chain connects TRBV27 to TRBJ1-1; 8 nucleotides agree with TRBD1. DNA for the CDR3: TGTGCCAGCAGTTCCCAGGGGGCTACGGGCACTGAAGCTTTCTTT. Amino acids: CASSSQGATGTEAFF.